The next 30 T cell receptor beta chains were all read from a single sample in a study of blood T cells in healthy people across ages. PCR was performed a second time for roughly 7 to 12 cycles using a sample-barcoded 5' primer and a J-beta primer mix. From the 5' RACE reads, TCRdb called clonotypes with MiXCR, one entry per CDR3 protein. The data contain approximately 850,000 distinct CDR3 sequences, roughly 64% of them singletons. The sample comprised blood. These receptors originate from a man aged 25 to 40 in good health.

The chain employs TRBV7-2 and TRBJ2-1; 7 positions match TRBD1. Germline V CDR1 and CDR2: SGHTA, FQGNSA. The CDR3 is made up of 16 amino acids. With 3 bases clipped from V and 5 bases from J, the junction kept 10 bases outside the gene matches. The CDR3 loop is CASSFKGTATNNEQFF. The CDR3, as DNA: TGTGCCAGCAGCTTCAAGGGGACAGCGACTAACAATGAGCAGTTCTTC.

The chain has TRBV14 and TRBJ2-7; no reliable D call. CDR1 SGHDN and CDR2 FVKESK come from the germline V gene. V lost 2 bases and J lost 2, with 13 bases in between. This CDR3 region has 15 residues. The CDR3 here is CASSQSSNMPYEQYF. The CDR3 nucleotides are TGTGCCAGCAGCCAATCATCCAACATGCCCTACGAGCAGTACTTC.

The chain carries TRBV2 and TRBJ2-1; D call uncertain. Judging by the DNA end, TRBJ2-7 fits better; the J call may be wrong. The CDR3 contains 12 residues. Germline V gene data show CDR1 as SNHLY and CDR2 as FYNNEI. The CDR3 spells CASSDPAYEQYF. The CDR3 DNA reads TGTGCCAGCAGTGATCCGGCTTACGAGCAGTACTTC.

The J gene is TRBJ2-5, the V gene TRBV6-6; 11 bases are a match to TRBD2. CDR3 length equals 16 residues. The V segment lost 4 bases and the J segment 2 bases; nucleotides outside the gene matches: 6. CDR1 is MNHNY, CDR2 SVGAGI, per germline (reference sequence). The CDR3 coding sequence is TGTGCCAGCAGTTTTCCGGGACTAGCGGATCAAGAGACCCAGTACTTC. This encodes CASSFPGLADQETQYF.

The chain joins TRBV27 to TRBJ1-6; 8 bases agree with TRBD1. Per the germline V gene, CDR1 is MNHEY and CDR2 is SMNVEV (reference sequence). The CDR3 extends over 15 amino acids. With V trimmed by 5 bases and J by 5 bases, 5 bases remained unmatched. The CDR3 DNA is TGTGCCAGCAGTATGCAGGGGGCAGATAATTCACCCCTCCACTTT. Protein: CASSMQGADNSPLHF.

This clonotype has a count of ten or more. This chain joins TRBV20-1 and TRBJ2-3; 8 positions match TRBD2. The germline CDR1 and CDR2 sequences are DFQATT and SNEGSKA (reference sequence). V gave up 3 bases and J gave up 6 bases; unmatched junction bases: 11. The CDR3 is made up of 15 amino acids. CDR3 DNA: TGCAGTGCTAGCGGGACTAGTGGGGTAGAGGATACGCAGTATTTT. Its protein is CSASGTSGVEDTQYF.

As to this clonotype: A read error may account for a junction end that differs from germline. The rearrangement joins TRBV20-1 to TRBJ1-2; D is possibly TRBD1 (6 bases). Germline-derived CDR1 and CDR2 are DFQATT and SNEGSKA (reference sequence). The CDR3 spans 14 residues. The CDR3: CSAILGLQGYGNTF. The CDR3 DNA reads TGCAGTGCGATCCTGGGTCTGCAGGGGTATGGCAACACCTTC.

This chain links TRBV5-1 with TRBJ1-1; 10 bases fit TRBD1. Germline loops: CDR1 SGHRS, CDR2 YFSETQ. The CDR3 is made up of 15 amino acids. V dropped 4 bases and J dropped 3; count of bases not matched to a gene: 6. The CDR3 DNA is TGCGCCAGCAGCCGAGACGGGACAGGGGACACTGAAGCTTTCTTT. Translation gives CASSRDGTGDTEAFF.

The chain has TRBV21-1 and TRBJ2-5; the DNA was not compared with TRBD2, the D call given in the table. TRBV21-1 is an annotated pseudogene. The length of the CDR3 is 14 residues. CDR3 protein: CARRLAGPQETQYF. The CDR3 bases are TGTGCCAGAAGACTAGCGGGGCCTCAAGAGACCCAGTACTTC.

The J gene is TRBJ2-1, the V gene TRBV20-1; D may be TRBD2 (6 bases). CDR3 length: 15 residues. CDR1 and CDR2 (germline): DFQATT, SNEGSKA (reference sequence). With 3 bases removed from V and 5 bases from J, the gap between germline ends came to 17 bases. CDR3 protein: CSARGVRTNHNEQFF. The CDR3 DNA reads TGCAGTGCTAGGGGGGTTCGGACTAATCACAATGAGCAGTTCTTC.

This clonotype appeared a few times. The rearrangement links TRBV27 to TRBJ1-5, with D possibly TRBD1 on 6 matching bases. V shed 3 bases and J shed 0 bases, with 12 bases lying between them. CDR1 and CDR2 (germline): MNHEY, SMNVEV (reference sequence). This CDR3 is 16 amino acids long. CDR3 in DNA: TGTGCCAGCAGTTTTGGGGGGGCCTATAGCAATCAGCCCCAGCATTTT. This sequence encodes CASSFGGAYSNQPQHF.

J is TRBJ2-5 and V is TRBV29-1; 8 bases are a match to TRBD2. The CDR3 has 11 amino acids. The V segment lost 7 bases and the J segment 4 bases; nucleotides outside the gene matches: 2. CDR1 is SQVTM and CDR2 is ANQGSEA in the germline V gene. The CDR3 sequence: CSAAGAETQYF. In DNA form, the CDR3 reads TGCAGCGCAGCGGGGGCAGAGACCCAGTACTTC.

This chain joins TRBV15 and TRBJ2-7; 7 nucleotides line up with TRBD2. Looked up from germline, CDR1 is LNHNV and CDR2 is YYDKDF (reference sequence). The CDR3 is 15 residues long. J gave up 3 bases and V 4 bases, and 9 bases lay outside the gene matches. CDR3 DNA: TGTGCCACCAGCATCCGGACTAGTCAAAGCTACGAGCAGTACTTC. Its translation is CATSIRTSQSYEQYF. Looking up the rest from reference TRBV15 and TRBJ2-7 gives the full variable domain: DAMVIQNPRYQVTQFGKPVTLSCSQTLNHNVMYWYQQKSSQAPKLLFHYYDKDFNNEADTPDNFQSRRPNTSFCFLDIRSPGLGDTAMYLCATSIRTSQSYEQYFGPGTRLTVT.

The genes are TRBV29-1 and TRBJ2-4, with 7 bases aligning to TRBD2. The germline V gene encodes CDR1 SQVTM and CDR2 ANQGSEA. This CDR3 has 14 amino acids. The ends lost 5 bases at V and 7 bases at J; junction bases unmatched: 11. CDR3 in amino acids: CSVQAGESGNIQYF. DNA for the CDR3: TGCAGCGTTCAGGCGGGAGAGTCGGGGAACATTCAGTACTTC.

The chain combines TRBV29-1 with TRBJ2-1; TRBD2 agrees at 14 bases. Germline V lookup: CDR1 SQVTM, CDR2 ANQGSEA. The CDR3 consists of 13 residues. Unmatched junction bases numbered 5, after V lost 7 bases and J lost 9 bases. The CDR3 sequence is CSGLAGGAGEQFF. The CDR3 DNA is TGCAGCGGACTAGCGGGAGGGGCTGGTGAGCAGTTCTTC.

V is TRBV2 and J is TRBJ2-5, with 7 bases aligning to TRBD2. The germline CDR1 and CDR2 sequences are SNHLY and FYNNEI. V shed 2 bases, J shed 11 bases, and the junction held 2 bases outside the gene matches. The CDR3 totals 11 residues. The CDR3 DNA sequence: TGTGCCAGCAGTGAAATGGGGGGGCAGTACTTC. This encodes CASSEMGGQYF.

V and J are TRBV7-2 and TRBJ1-2; D is ambiguous. V lost 5 bases and J lost 6, with 19 bases in between. From germline, CDR1 is SGHTA and CDR2 FQGNSA. The CDR3 covers 15 residues. CDR3 residues: CASSPYPPEAHGYTF. CDR3 DNA sequence: TGTGCCAGCAGCCCCTATCCACCAGAGGCTCATGGCTACACCTTC.

The chain combines TRBV20-1 with TRBJ2-1; TRBD1 is a possible D gene (6 bases). Trimming shortened V by 0 bases and J by 7 bases, and 13 bases separated the two germline ends. Germline V lookup: CDR1 DFQATT, CDR2 SNEGSKA (reference sequence). The CDR3 has 14 residues. CDR3 coding DNA: TGCAGTGCTAGAGATCAAGGGGGTGAGAATGAGCAGTTCTTC. Translated: CSARDQGGENEQFF.

This clonotype was seen a handful of times. CDR3 amino acids: CASSLWTIYEQFF. DNA of the CDR3: TGTGCCAGCAGCTTATGGACAATCTATGAGCAGTTCTTC. This rearrangement joins TRBV7-2 to TRBJ2-1, with D possibly TRBD1 on 5 matching bases. The germline CDR1 and CDR2 sequences are SGHTA and FQGNSA. The CDR3 consists of 13 residues. V dropped 2 bases and J dropped 8 bases, with 10 bases sitting between them.

This clonotype came up a few times. The chain employs TRBV7-2 and TRBJ2-7; perhaps TRBD2 as D (6 bases). Deletions cut 6 bases from V and 7 bases from J, with 22 bases between. This CDR3 comprises 15 residues. Germline lookup yields CDR1 SGHTA and CDR2 FQGNSA. The CDR3 reads CASRLNGPSAGEQYF. The CDR3 DNA sequence: TGTGCCAGCAGATTAAACGGACCCTCCGCGGGGGAGCAGTACTTC.

The chain combines TRBV24-1 with TRBJ2-3, with 9 bases that match TRBD1. With 7 bases clipped from V and 4 bases from J, the junction kept 2 bases outside the gene matches. The CDR3 is made up of 13 amino acids. Germline V gene sequence: CDR1 KGHDR, CDR2 SFDVKD. The CDR3 reads CATSRQGADTQYF. CDR3 DNA sequence: TGTGCCACCAGCCGACAGGGGGCAGATACGCAGTATTTT.

The chain joins TRBV6-4 to TRBJ2-1; 10 bases match TRBD2. The V segment lost 5 bases and the J segment 5 bases; nucleotides outside the gene matches: 9. This CDR3 contains 16 residues. CDR1 MRHNA and CDR2 SNTAGT come from the germline V gene. The CDR3 DNA is TGTGCCAGCAGTCCTAGCGGGAGCTATCGAAACAATGAGCAGTTCTTC. Amino acids: CASSPSGSYRNNEQFF.

This clonotype was counted a few times. The chain is built from TRBV11-2 and TRBJ2-4; 8 positions match TRBD2. Germline V gives CDR1 SGHAT, CDR2 FQNNGV. With 5 bases clipped from V and 10 bases from J, the junction kept 10 bases outside the gene matches. The length of the CDR3 is 14 residues. The CDR3 sequence is CASSPARTSSIQYF. In DNA, the CDR3 is TGTGCCAGCAGCCCAGCACGGACTAGCTCAATTCAGTACTTC.

This clonotype showed up many times. The chain employs TRBV12-3 or TRBV12-4 and TRBJ1-2; D is unclear. V shed 3 bases and J shed 4 bases, with 6 bases lying between them. This CDR3 comprises 12 residues. CDR3 residues: CASSFMGYGYTF. For the CDR3, the DNA is TGTGCCAGCAGTTTTATGGGCTATGGCTACACCTTC.

V and J are TRBV6-1 and TRBJ2-4; 9 nucleotides agree with TRBD1. The DNA end is a closer match to TRBJ2-7, so the J assignment may be wrong. Germline values: CDR1 MNHNS, CDR2 SASEGT. The CDR3 has 17 amino acids. CDR3 protein: CASSNSFPGQGTLEQYF. CDR3 DNA sequence: TGTGCCAGCAGCAACTCCTTCCCAGGACAGGGGACCCTCGAGCAGTACTTC.

The CDR3 here is CSARPYARDTSYNEQYF. CDR3 sequence (DNA): TGCAGTGCTAGACCTTACGCCCGGGACACCTCCTACAATGAGCAGTACTTC. The chain is built from TRBV20-1 and TRBJ2-1; a weak D match, TRBD1 (6 bases). The J call is in doubt because the DNA end fits TRBJ2-7 better. Germline loops: CDR1 DFQATT, CDR2 SNEGSKA (reference sequence). This CDR3 contains 17 residues.

V and J are TRBV7-2 and TRBJ2-7; TRBD1 aligns across 7 bases. Trimming took 4 bases from V and 2 from J; bases not matched to a gene: 14. Per the germline V gene, CDR1 is SGHTA and CDR2 is FQGNSA. The CDR3 runs 17 residues. CDR3 DNA sequence: TGTGCCAGCAGCTGGGGCGTAGACAGGGCTTCGGCCTACGAGCAGTACTTC. It codes for CASSWGVDRASAYEQYF.

This clonotype has more than one count but fewer than ten. This chain links TRBV20-1 with TRBJ1-2; TRBD1 might be the D (6 bases). Between the trimmed V and J ends, which lost 3 bases and 3 bases, there was a span of 14 bases. The CDR3 is 14 residues long. From germline, CDR1 is DFQATT and CDR2 SNEGSKA (reference sequence). The CDR3 coding sequence is TGCAGTGCTAGCAGGGGACGATCCGACTATGGCTACACCTTC. Amino acids: CSASRGRSDYGYTF.

The chain joins TRBV25-1 to TRBJ1-2, with D unclear. V was trimmed by 7 bases and J by 1 base, leaving 10 bases between them. Germline V CDR1 and CDR2: MGHDK, SYGVNS. The CDR3 is 13 residues long. In nucleotides, the CDR3 is TGTGCCAGCACCACAGCCAGTAACTATGGCTACACCTTC. Protein: CASTTASNYGYTF.

A few counts support this clonotype. The rearrangement links TRBV12-3 or TRBV12-4 to TRBJ1-1; unclear D gene. The CDR3 is made up of 12 amino acids. The V and J ends lost 0 bases and 8 bases respectively, with 7 bases between them. CDR3 DNA sequence: TGTGCCAGCAGTTTAGCACAGACAGAAGCTTTCTTT. The encoded protein is CASSLAQTEAFF.